This paragraph covers one TCR beta chain sequence. Its target is unknown. The assay was immunoSEQ multiplex PCR, and TCRdb's table has in-frame clones only and misses some. Of 170,000 or so clones in the sample, roughly four fifths were seen once. This CDR3 spans 15 amino acids. The V gene end was trimmed by 4 bases and the J gene end by 7 bases; junction bases not matched to a gene: 3. Germline values: CDR1 MNHEY, CDR2 SMNVEV (reference sequence). The approximately 120-subject validation cohort, separate from the roughly 670-subject first cohort, included the donors. The data were obtained in a study of cytomegalovirus exposure and HLA in healthy donors. Study results and caveats: Through in vitro validation, a few CMV-associated chains were shown to be specific for CMV antigens. In the approximately 120 validation repertoires, a later analysis found that first-cohort TCR clusters tended to co-occur. The study listed under 200 cytomegalovirus-associated TCR beta chains.

The sample taken for sequencing was PBMCs. This chain uses TRBV27 with TRBJ2-3, with 15 bases aligning to TRBD2. The clonotype was recovered from a woman aged 18-29 years in good health and CMV-seropositive. The CDR3 DNA is TGTGCCAGCAGTTCCGGACTAGCGGGGGGGAATACGCAGTATTTT. Residues: CASSSGLAGGNTQYF.